The 22 T cell receptor beta chains presented below share a single source sample, sequenced in a study of beta chain features in type 1 diabetes. Every isolated RNA sample was fully reverse transcribed, so sequencing captured expressed TCRB transcripts. Profiling relied on immunoSEQ multiplex PCR, and the TCRdb table lists in-frame clones only, not all of them. The sample shows about 930,000 clones, around a sixth of them seen only once. Sequencing input: naive CD4+ T cells from blood. The receptors stem from a woman between 18 and 30 years old in good health.

There are a few counts of this clone. The V gene is TRBV25-1, the J gene TRBJ2-3; 8 bases agree with TRBD2. V lost 5 bases and J lost 5; bases outside the gene matches: 12. CDR1 and CDR2 (germline): MGHDK, SYGVNS. CDR3 length: 16 amino acids. DNA of the CDR3: TGTGCCAGCAGTCCCCTTAGCGGGAACGCTGGAGATACGCAGTATTTT. Residues: CASSPLSGNAGDTQYF. Full variable domain (remainder filled in from reference TRBV25-1 and TRBJ2-3): EADIYQTPRYLVIGTGKKITLECSQTMGHDKMYWYQQDPGMELHLIHYSYGVNSTEKGDLSSESTVSRIRTEHFPLTLESARPSHTSQYLCASSPLSGNAGDTQYFGPGTRLTVL.

The CDR3 here is CASSFIRTGPKETQYF. The CDR3 DNA reads as TGTGCCAGCAGTTTCATCCGGACAGGTCCTAAAGAGACCCAGTACTTC. The genes are TRBV28 and TRBJ2-5, with 7 bases matching TRBD1. Trimming took 3 bases from V and 3 from J; bases not matched to a gene: 10. The V gene's germline CDR1 is MDHEN and CDR2 SYDVKM. CDR3 length: 16 amino acids.

The rearrangement links TRBV5-1 to TRBJ2-2, with D unclear. Germline V gene data show CDR1 as SGHRS and CDR2 as YFSETQ. Trimming shortened V by 4 bases and J by 0 bases, and 16 bases separated the two germline ends. This CDR3 is built from 17 residues. The CDR3 sequence: CASSIGPAKSNTGELFF. The DNA of the CDR3 is TGCGCCAGCAGCATAGGGCCTGCGAAGTCGAACACCGGGGAGCTGTTTTTT.

This clone occurred a few times. V gene TRBV6-6 combines with J gene TRBJ2-7; possibly TRBD2 for D (6 bases). The CDR3 has 14 amino acids. Germline V gene sequence: CDR1 MNHNY, CDR2 SVGAGI (reference sequence). Trimming pared 4 bases from V and 0 bases from J, leaving 10 bases between. CDR3 DNA: TGTGCCAGCAGTTTCCCCGGGAGCTCCTACGAGCAGTACTTC. It specifies CASSFPGSSYEQYF.

V and J are TRBV5-1 and TRBJ2-2; TRBD2 is a possible D gene (5 bases). The CDR3 is 15 amino acids. Germline CDR1 SGHRS, CDR2 YFSETQ. Trimming removed 3 bases at V and 0 bases at J, with 9 bases between. CDR3 bases: TGCGCCAGCAGCTCACTAGGCCCGAACACCGGGGAGCTGTTTTTT. Its protein product is CASSSLGPNTGELFF. The full variable domain, with the rest looked up from reference TRBV5-1 and TRBJ2-2, is KAGVTQTPRYLIKTRGQQVTLSCSPISGHRSVSWYQQTPGQGLQFLFEYFSETQRNKGNFPGRFSGRQFSNSRSEMNVSTLELGDSALYLCASSSLGPNTGELFFGEGSRLTVL.

This clone was seen more than once but under ten times. The rearrangement links TRBV10-2 to TRBJ1-5; D call uncertain. The CDR3 length is 13 residues. Germline V gene sequence: CDR1 WSHSY, CDR2 SAAADI. V gave up 4 bases and J gave up 6 bases, with 10 bases separating them. CDR3 in DNA: TGCGCCAGCAGTGTGGATGGTAGTCAGCCCCAGCATTTT. It translates to CASSVDGSQPQHF.

In its sample, this clone was seen a few times. The genes are TRBV7-6 and TRBJ2-3; D possibly corresponds to TRBD2 (5 bases). Trimming took off 5 bases at V and 6 bases at J, with 21 bases between the two ends. This CDR3 has 16 amino acids. Per germline, CDR1 SGHVS and CDR2 FNYEAQ. This chain's CDR3 is CASSLHSRVDWDTQYF. The CDR3 nucleotides are TGTGCCAGCAGCCTCCACTCGAGGGTTGACTGGGATACGCAGTATTTT.

V and J are TRBV7-3 and TRBJ2-7; D remains ambiguous. The V end lost 4 bases, the J end lost 2 bases, and 9 bases lay between the germline ends. Germline CDR1 SGHTA, CDR2 FQGTGA. The CDR3 spans 13 residues. CDR3 coding DNA: TGTGCCAGCAGCTCACCGATCACCTACGAGCAGTACTTC. Amino acid sequence: CASSSPITYEQYF.

The J gene is TRBJ2-7, the V gene TRBV6-6; TRBD2 agrees at 8 bases. Germline V CDR1 and CDR2: MNHNY, SVGAGI (reference sequence). CDR3 length: 16 residues. V lost 2 bases to trimming and J lost 2 bases; unmatched junction nucleotides: 8. CDR3 amino acids: CASSYGPGGAAYEQYF. CDR3 nucleotides: TGTGCCAGCAGTTACGGCCCGGGGGGGGCGGCCTACGAGCAGTACTTC.

This chain links TRBV28 with TRBJ2-3; D uncertain. Germline V lookup: CDR1 MDHEN, CDR2 SYDVKM. The germline V and J ends were trimmed by 6 bases and 0 bases, with 13 bases remaining between them. CDR3 length: 15 residues. CDR3 in amino acids: CASSPRWDSTDTQYF. The CDR3 DNA sequence: TGTGCCAGCAGCCCGCGTTGGGATAGCACAGATACGCAGTATTTT.

This rearrangement joins TRBV7-2 to TRBJ2-7; 8 nucleotides agree with TRBD2. V was pared by 1 base and J by 4 bases, with 6 bases of the junction left unmatched. Germline values: CDR1 SGHTA, CDR2 FQGNSA. The CDR3 totals 15 residues. This CDR3 reads CASSLGAGAMYEQYF. CDR3 bases: TGTGCCAGCAGCTTAGGAGCGGGAGCAATGTACGAGCAGTACTTC.

The chain carries TRBV6-1 and TRBJ1-2; D is possibly TRBD1 (5 bases). Germline assignment: CDR1 MNHNS and CDR2 SASEGT. This CDR3 has 17 residues. V lost 3 bases, J lost 4 bases, and 21 bases lay in between. CDR3 region: CASSDARGAPRGYGYTF. The CDR3 bases are TGTGCCAGCAGTGATGCCAGAGGTGCACCTAGGGGCTATGGCTACACCTTC.

This clone was detected a few times. This chain links TRBV2 with TRBJ2-1; 9 nucleotides agree with TRBD2. This CDR3 contains 16 residues. Germline CDR1 SNHLY, CDR2 FYNNEI. J was trimmed by 0 bases and V by 0 bases; bases with no gene match: 0. The CDR3 spells CASSEASGSSYNEQFF. CDR3 sequence (DNA): TGTGCCAGCAGTGAAGCTAGCGGGAGCTCCTACAATGAGCAGTTCTTC.

This clone was found a few times. This chain connects TRBV7-9 to TRBJ1-2, with D perhaps TRBD1 (5 bases). V lost 5 bases, J lost 7 bases, and 14 bases lay in between. This CDR3 has 13 amino acids. Germline lookup yields CDR1 SEHNR and CDR2 FQNEAQ (reference sequence). The CDR3 sequence is CASSKPEGLGYTF. DNA of the CDR3: TGTGCCAGCAGCAAACCGGAGGGGCTTGGCTACACCTTC.

In the case of this clone: The same CDR3 is also encoded by other DNA sequences in this sample. This chain uses TRBV18 with TRBJ1-1; D gene uncertain. The CDR3 has 13 residues. V lost 2 bases, J lost 2 bases, and 6 bases lay in between. Germline V gene sequence: CDR1 KGHSH, CDR2 LQKENI. The CDR3 bases are TGTGCCAGCTCACCAGGGAGAAACACTGAAGCTTTCTTT. It encodes CASSPGRNTEAFF.

There are a few counts of this clone. V is TRBV10-3 and J is TRBJ2-1; D not resolved. Trimming took off 7 bases at V and 2 bases at J, with 12 bases between the two ends. CDR3 length: 14 amino acids. Germline CDR1 is ENHRY and CDR2 is SYGVKD. CDR3 sequence reads: CAIKDDKTYNEQFF. CDR3 DNA: TGTGCCATCAAGGACGACAAGACCTACAATGAGCAGTTCTTC.

This clone was recorded a few times. Here the CDR3 reads CAISPDRGDGYTF. The CDR3 DNA follows: TGTGCCATCAGCCCGGACAGGGGGGATGGCTACACCTTC. J is TRBJ1-2 and V is TRBV10-3, with TRBD1 matching over 10 bases. V shed 6 bases, J shed 6 bases, and the junction held 4 bases outside the gene matches. The germline V gene has CDR1 ENHRY and CDR2 SYGVKD. The CDR3 is 13 amino acids.

The V and J genes are TRBV9 and TRBJ2-2, with 12 bases that match TRBD2. With V trimmed by 2 bases and J by 4 bases, 9 bases remained unmatched. This CDR3 spans 18 amino acids. The V gene's germline CDR1 is SGDLS and CDR2 YYNGEE. The CDR3 DNA sequence: TGTGCCAGCAGCGTCCTAGCGGGAGGGCCGCCGGTCACCGGGGAGCTGTTTTTT. Protein: CASSVLAGGPPVTGELFF. Full variable domain (remainder filled in from reference TRBV9 and TRBJ2-2): DSGVTQTPKHLITATGQRVTLRCSPRSGDLSVYWYQQSLDQGLQFLIQYYNGEERAKGNILERFSAQQFPDLHSELNLSSLELGDSALYFCASSVLAGGPPVTGELFFGEGSRLTVL.

This rearrangement joins TRBV4-3 to TRBJ2-2; 8 nucleotides agree with TRBD1. The CDR3 is 16 amino acids. Trimming removed 3 bases from V and 5 bases from J; junction bases left unmatched: 8. Per germline, CDR1 LGHNA and CDR2 YSLEER. In DNA form, the CDR3 reads TGCGCCAGCAGCCACCTAAGACAGGGGAAGACCGGGGAGCTGTTTTTT. Encoded protein: CASSHLRQGKTGELFF.

This clone came up a few times. The rearrangement uses TRBV9 and TRBJ1-4, with D possibly matching TRBD1 (5 bases). CDR3 length: 16 amino acids. Trimming removed 4 bases at V and 2 bases at J, with 15 bases between. Germline-derived CDR1 and CDR2 are SGDLS and YYNGEE. The CDR3 DNA sequence: TGTGCCAGCAGCACTCACGGGGGTTCCACTAATGAAAAACTGTTTTTT. Its translation is CASSTHGGSTNEKLFF.

The chain joins TRBV7-2 to TRBJ1-1; D unclear. The J call is uncertain, as TRBJ2-2 better fits the DNA end. Germline V gene sequence: CDR1 SGHTA, CDR2 FQGNSA. The CDR3 has 14 amino acids. The CDR3 DNA sequence: TGTGCCAGCAGCTTTCTGCAGAACACCGGGGAGCTGTTTTTT. Protein sequence: CASSFLQNTGELFF.

J is TRBJ2-1 and V is TRBV7-2; D is unresolved. Trimming shortened V by 0 bases and J by 1 base, and 7 bases separated the two germline ends. Germline V lookup: CDR1 SGHTA, CDR2 FQGNSA. This CDR3 has 15 residues. DNA of the CDR3: TGTGCCAGCAGCTTAGCGGGATGGTCCTACAATGAGCAGTTCTTC. As protein: CASSLAGWSYNEQFF.